A selection of T cell receptor beta chains follows, all from one sample in a study of T cells in Graves' hyperthyroidism and ophthalmopathy. TCRdb re-derived calls from the multiplex PCR reads in MiXCR, one entry per CDR3 protein. The table lists under 700,000 distinct CDR3 sequences, just over 45% of them singletons, with roughly 8.2% in the top ten. The specimen sequenced was peripheral blood or thyroid tissue (not recorded which). These receptors were taken from a woman aged 18-35 years with Graves' hyperthyroidism. CDR3s include the opening cysteine and the closing phenylalanine or tryptophan. The D gene is left open where the match is weak. Rows give clone size only sometimes, using once, few, many, or a class for an expanded clone.

clone size,J gene,D gene,V gene,CDR3 DNA,CDR3 protein
many,TRBJ1-3,-,TRBV7-8,TGTGCCAGCAGCCATCGGGGGACGTCTGGAAACACCATATATTTT,CASSHRGTSGNTIYF
-,TRBJ1-2,-,TRBV24-1,TGTGCCACCAGTGATAGGGGGAACTATGGCTACACCTTC,CATSDRGNYGYTF
few,TRBJ1-5,-,TRBV19,TGTGCCGGGGGCCGGGACGGCAATCAGCCCCAGCATTTT,CAGGRDGNQPQHF
-,TRBJ1-2,-,TRBV6-4,TGTGCCAGCAGTGACTCGCAAGGTTACGGCTACACCTTC,CASSDSQGYGYTF
-,TRBJ1-5,-,TRBV24-1,TGTGCCACCAGTGGGTCGCAGGGCAATCAGCCCCAGCATTTT,CATSGSQGNQPQHF
-,TRBJ2-7,-,TRBV2,TGTGCCAGCAGTCCCCCAAGGGACTTCTCCTACGAGCAGTACTTC,CASSPPRDFSYEQYF
-,TRBJ2-5,TRBD2,TRBV29-1,TGCAGCGTTGAAGATCGGGGGGGGGAGACCCAGTACTTC,CSVEDRGGETQYF
few,TRBJ1-1,-,TRBV5-4,TGTGCCAGCAGCCTCTGGGTAGGGAGCAGTGCTGAAGCTTTCTTT,CASSLWVGSSAEAFF
-,TRBJ1-4,-,TRBV2,TGTGCCAGCAGGGGCAGATTTAATGAAAAACTGTTTTTT,CASRGRFNEKLFF
few,TRBJ2-2,TRBD2,TRBV20-1,TGCAGTGCTAGAGATCAGGCCCTAGCGGGATCGGAGCTGTTTTTT,CSARDQALAGSELFF
few,TRBJ2-7,-,TRBV7-6,TGTGCCAGCACCCAGGAAGCTGTTTCGGCCTCCTACGAGCAGTACTTC,CASTQEAVSASYEQYF
-,TRBJ2-7,-,TRBV12-3/TRBV12-4,TGTGCCGGCGGGCAGTCCTACGAGCAGTACTTC,CAGGQSYEQYF
-,TRBJ1-1,-,TRBV7-9,TGCGCCAGCAGCTCCAATTTGGGGATGGGCACTGAAGCTTTCTTT,CASSSNLGMGTEAFF
few,TRBJ2-7,TRBD2,TRBV20-1,TGCAGCACCGCGACTAGCGGGAGCCGGTACGAGCAGTACTTC,CSTATSGSRYEQYF
few,TRBJ1-2,TRBD1,TRBV20-1,TGCAGTGCTAGGGAACCCGACAGGGCAGATGGCTACACCTTC,CSAREPDRADGYTF
-,TRBJ2-2,TRBD2,TRBV9,TGTGCCAGCAGCGTAGCCAGCAGCGGGAGGGCAAACACCGGGGAGCTGTTTTTT,CASSVASSGRANTGELFF
few,TRBJ2-7,TRBD2,TRBV7-2,TGTGCCAGCAGCCACCCCGGGACTAGCGCGAACGAGCAGTACTTC,CASSHPGTSANEQYF
few,TRBJ2-7,TRBD2,TRBV5-1,TGCGCCAGCAGCTGGACTAGCGGGAGGGCCTATTACGAGCAGTACTTC,CASSWTSGRAYYEQYF
-,TRBJ2-5,-,TRBV20-1,TGCAGTGCTGGGATGAAAGAGACCCAGTACTTC,CSAGMKETQYF
few,TRBJ1-2,-,TRBV20-1,TGCAGTGCTAGGGGGGCAGGGACTAACTATGGCTACACCTTC,CSARGAGTNYGYTF
-,TRBJ2-3,-,TRBV7-4,TGTGCCAGCAGCTTAGCACCGGAAGGGATCTCAGATACGCAGTATTTT,CASSLAPEGISDTQYF
-,TRBJ2-7,TRBD2,TRBV20-1,TGCAGTGCTAGAGATCTGGGACTAGCGGGAATGTCCCACGAGCAGTACTTC,CSARDLGLAGMSHEQYF
-,TRBJ1-2,-,TRBV25-1,TGTGCCAGCAGCTTAGATCGCACGGGAAGGATTCTCTATGGCTACACCTTC,CASSLDRTGRILYGYTF
-,TRBJ1-2,TRBD1,TRBV7-9,TGTGCCAGCAGGACAGGGAGCTATGGCTACACCTTC,CASRTGSYGYTF
many,TRBJ1-1,-,TRBV2,TGTGCCAGCGCGGCGACAGGAGCGGGAGAAGCTTTCTTT,CASAATGAGEAFF
many,TRBJ2-7,TRBD1,TRBV7-8,TGTGCCAGCAGCTTATTGTACAGGGGAACGTCCTACGAGCAGTACTTC,CASSLLYRGTSYEQYF
-,TRBJ2-7,-,TRBV5-1,TGCGCCAGCAGCCCGGGTCAGGGAAGAATGGGCGAGCAGTACTTC,CASSPGQGRMGEQYF
once,TRBJ2-6,-,TRBV20-1,TGCAGTGCTGGAGGGCTCAACGGGGCCAACGTCCTGACTTTC,CSAGGLNGANVLTF
-,TRBJ2-2,TRBD2,TRBV15,TGTGCCACCAGCAGGGACGGTGGGAGGGCGAACACCGGGGAGCTGTTTTTT,CATSRDGGRANTGELFF
-,TRBJ1-5,-,TRBV18,TGTGCCAGCTCACCACCACGGTTGTGGAATCAGCCCCAGCATTTT,CASSPPRLWNQPQHF
-,TRBJ2-7,-,TRBV12-3/TRBV12-4,TGTGCCAGCAGTTTTTATCTAGCGAGTTACGAGCAGTACTTC,CASSFYLASYEQYF
many,TRBJ1-6,TRBD1,TRBV2,TGTGCCAGCAGCGGACCGGGACAGGGGTTACGGTCACCCCTCCACTTT,CASSGPGQGLRSPLHF
-,TRBJ1-2,-,TRBV29-1,TGCAGCGTAGGGACGGCTAGCTATGGCTACACCTTC,CSVGTASYGYTF
few,TRBJ2-5,-,TRBV29-1,TGCAGCGCCTACTCCCCCCGGGACTCTCAAGAGACCCAGTACTTC,CSAYSPRDSQETQYF
few,TRBJ1-2,TRBD1,TRBV20-1,TGCAGTGCTTGGTCGGGACAGGGCGATGGCTACACCTTC,CSAWSGQGDGYTF
few,TRBJ2-2,-,TRBV19,TGTGCCAGTAGTCCAGGACAGTACACCGGGGAGCTGTTTTTT,CASSPGQYTGELFF
-,TRBJ2-5,-,TRBV19,TGTGCCAGCAGTTATTGGAAGACCCAGTACTTC,CASSYWKTQYF
-,TRBJ1-5,TRBD1,TRBV24-1,TGTGCCACCAGTGACCCGACAGGGGCGGGTCAGCCCCAGCATTTT,CATSDPTGAGQPQHF
-,TRBJ1-6,TRBD1,TRBV10-3,TGTGCCATCAGTGAGGGACAGGCTTTATCACCCCTCCACTTT,CAISEGQALSPLHF
few,TRBJ2-2,TRBD2,TRBV10-3,TGTGCCAGCAGCTTGGATCCTAGCGGTAACACCGGGGAGCTGTTTTTT,CASSLDPSGNTGELFF
-,TRBJ2-2,-,TRBV2,TGTGCCAGCAGCTACCGAGGGGCAGGCGGGACCGGGGAGCTGTTTTTT,CASSYRGAGGTGELFF
few,TRBJ2-5,TRBD1,TRBV5-1,TGCGCCAGCAGCGATGGGACAGGTCGTCCCGAGACCCAGTACTTC,CASSDGTGRPETQYF
once,TRBJ1-1,-,TRBV9,TGTGCCAGCACCGCGGCCTATAACACTGAAGCTTTCTTT,CASTAAYNTEAFF
-,TRBJ2-7,-,TRBV4-1,TGCGCCAGCAGCCAGGCCTTGGCCGACGAGCAGTACTTC,CASSQALADEQYF
many,TRBJ2-7,-,TRBV7-2,TGTGCCAGCAGCTTAGATGGCACCTACGAGCAGTACTTC,CASSLDGTYEQYF
-,TRBJ2-7,-,TRBV19,TGTGCCAGTAGTATCACCTTGGGCGGCTCCTACGAGCAGTACTTC,CASSITLGGSYEQYF
-,TRBJ1-1,-,TRBV14,TGTGCCAGCAGCCATTGGCTTGGGAACACTGAAGCTTTCTTT,CASSHWLGNTEAFF
few,TRBJ1-2,-,TRBV7-2,TGTGCCAGCAGCTTAGATCCAGGGATTGCATCTGGCTACACCTTC,CASSLDPGIASGYTF
-,TRBJ2-7,TRBD2,TRBV25-1,TGTGCGCGGACACTAGCGGGAGCCAAGCAGTACTTC,CARTLAGAKQYF
-,TRBJ1-2,TRBD1,TRBV7-2,TGCGCCAGCAGCCAGCCCCGGGACAGGATTAGAGGCTACACCTTC,CASSQPRDRIRGYTF
-,TRBJ2-5,-,TRBV9,TGTGCCAGCAGCCCATACCGTAGTCCCCAAGAGACCCAGTACTTC,CASSPYRSPQETQYF
-,TRBJ2-2,TRBD2,TRBV29-1,TGCAGCGTTGATAGGACTAGCGGGAACGGGGAGCTGTTTTTT,CSVDRTSGNGELFF
-,TRBJ2-7,-,TRBV14,TGTGCCAGCAGCCAACGAGCGGTCTACGAGCAGTACTTC,CASSQRAVYEQYF